Listed below are T cell receptor beta chains from one sample, sequenced in a study of blood T cell repertoires in COVID-19. This table comes from immunoSEQ multiplex PCR, and its TCRdb copy is limited to in-frame clones, with some not included. Seen here are roughly 400,000 clones, about 88% observed once, and the top ten hold less than 1.5%. Sequencing used PBMCs or T cells enriched from blood (not recorded which). Receptor source: a woman aged 18-30 years who had been exposed to COVID-19. Each CDR3 is given with its conserved first and last residue. D genes are given only for firm matches. Expanded clones get a size class; other rows say once, few or many, or leave the size out.

D: TRBD2
V: TRBV5-8
size: NA
J: TRBJ2-2
DNA: TGTGCCAGCAGTCGGACTAGCGGGGGGGCCTCTAAGACCGGGGAGCTGTTTTTT
CDR3: CASSRTSGGASKTGELFF

D: NA
V: TRBV29-1
size: NA
J: TRBJ2-1
DNA: TGCAGCGTTGAAGATCGCCCCATGGTTACCGTGAGGGGGAATGAGCAGTTCTTC
CDR3: CSVEDRPMVTVRGNEQFF

D: NA
V: TRBV2
size: NA
J: TRBJ2-3
DNA: TGTGCCAGCATTGTCGCTTATAGAGATACGCAGTATTTT
CDR3: CASIVAYRDTQYF

D: TRBD2
V: TRBV5-5
size: NA
J: TRBJ2-5
DNA: TGTGCCAGCAGCTTAGTAGCTAGCGGTAGACAAGAGACCCAGTACTTC
CDR3: CASSLVASGRQETQYF

D: NA
V: TRBV5-1
size: few
J: TRBJ1-5
DNA: TGCGCCAGCAGCAAGCAGGGCAATCAGCCCCAGCATTTT
CDR3: CASSKQGNQPQHF

D: NA
V: TRBV4-1
size: NA
J: TRBJ2-7
DNA: TGCGCCAGCAGCCAAGATCCGTACGAGCAGTACTTC
CDR3: CASSQDPYEQYF

D: NA
V: TRBV7-8
size: NA
J: TRBJ1-1
DNA: TGTGCCAGCAGCCCCGGCGGACACCCTGAAGCTTTCTTT
CDR3: CASSPGGHPEAFF

D: TRBD1
V: TRBV28
size: once
J: TRBJ1-3
DNA: TGTGCCAGCAGTTACCCCTCGACAGGGATGAGAAACACCATATATTTT
CDR3: CASSYPSTGMRNTIYF

D: NA
V: TRBV12-3/TRBV12-4
size: NA
J: TRBJ2-5
DNA: TGTGCCAGCAGTTTAACAGGGAAAGAGACCCAGTACTTC
CDR3: CASSLTGKETQYF

D: TRBD2
V: TRBV7-2
size: NA
J: TRBJ2-3
DNA: TGTGCCAGCAGCTTACTAGCGGGAGATACGCAGTATTTT
CDR3: CASSLLAGDTQYF